This T cell receptor beta chain was identified in a study of T cell responses to AZD1222 COVID-19 vaccine. Study findings and constraints: CD4 TCRs linked to vaccination spanned spike, dominating at 160-218 and 743-854.

Germline CDR1 is SQVTM and CDR2 is ANQGSEA. CDR3 length: 12 amino acids. The germline V and J ends were trimmed by 7 bases and 5 bases, with 11 bases remaining between them. Generated by immunoSEQ multiplex PCR, the TCRdb table keeps only in-frame clones and is missing some. The sample holds 77,000 or so clones, about 91% seen once. Turning to this clone: Its antigen is not identified.

The sequence came from an adult in good health. The sample was peripheral blood, taken on day 0 of AZD1222 vaccination. This chain uses TRBV29-1 with TRBJ1-4; no reliable D call. The CDR3 protein is CSGRGGNEKLFF. The CDR3 nucleotides read TGCAGCGGGCGGGGAGGAAATGAAAAACTGTTTTTT.